This TCR beta chain is drawn from a study of cytomegalovirus exposure and HLA in healthy donors. Germline V gene sequence: CDR1 LGHNA, CDR2 YNFKEQ. Losses at the gene ends were 2 bases for V and 0 bases for J; bases not matched to a gene: 14. CDR3 length: 19 residues. Both 60 Vbeta primers and 13 Jbeta primers went into the PCR. The data were produced by immunoSEQ multiplex PCR, yet TCRdb's version contains in-frame clones alone and is incomplete. The sample consists of approximately 170,000 clones, approximately 78% of them appearing once. Study-level results: Testing in vitro showed three CMV-associated chains specific for CMV antigens.

About this clone itself: The antigen is not known.

The specimen sequenced was PBMCs. The chain has TRBV4-2 and TRBJ1-1; 8 bases are shared with TRBD1. This receptor was obtained from a male donor in good health and CMV-seronegative. The CDR3 loop reads CASSQLIGTGDSMNTEAFF. For the CDR3, the DNA is TGTGCCAGCAGCCAACTAATAGGGACAGGCGATTCTATGAACACTGAAGCTTTCTTT.